The text below deals with one TCR beta chain. Its antigen is unknown. This entry comes from a study of cytomegalovirus exposure and HLA in healthy donors. Background on the study: Around four fifths of 350 to 400 genotyped donors fell in the Caucasian-associated ancestry cluster. Study-level findings and limits: There were several of the most significant clusters that appeared linked to common viral pathogens in a later analysis. V- and J-gene trimming in TCR beta was tied to a missense DCLRE1C variant by an analysis performed later.

60 Vbeta and 13 Jbeta primers were used in PCR. Method: immunoSEQ multiplex PCR; TCRdb's copy keeps in-frame clones and lacks some. The sample holds more than 95,000 clones, roughly 80% seen once. Trimming removed 7 bases at V and 8 bases at J, with 11 bases between. Germline CDR1 and CDR2: MDHEN and SYDVKM. The CDR3 is made up of 11 amino acids. This TCR was recovered from a young man in good health and CMV-seronegative. This chain uses TRBV28 with TRBJ1-2; unclear D gene. The sequenced sample consisted of PBMCs. The CDR3 DNA is TGTGCCAGCACCCGATCACAGGGCTACACCTTC. Translated: CASTRSQGYTF.